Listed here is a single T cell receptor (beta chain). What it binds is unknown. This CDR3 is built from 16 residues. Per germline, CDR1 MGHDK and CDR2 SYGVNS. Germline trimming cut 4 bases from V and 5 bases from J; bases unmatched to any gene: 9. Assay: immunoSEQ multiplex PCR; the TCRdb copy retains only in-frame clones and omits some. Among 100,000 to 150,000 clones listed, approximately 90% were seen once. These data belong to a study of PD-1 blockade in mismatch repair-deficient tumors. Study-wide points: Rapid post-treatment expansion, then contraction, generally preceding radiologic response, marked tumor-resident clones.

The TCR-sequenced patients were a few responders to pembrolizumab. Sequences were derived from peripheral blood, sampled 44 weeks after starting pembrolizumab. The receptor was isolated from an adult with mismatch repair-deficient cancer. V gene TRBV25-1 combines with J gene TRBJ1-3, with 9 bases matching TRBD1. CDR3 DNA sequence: TGTGCCAGCAGTGGGCCTGGGGGACAGGGAAGAAACACCATATATTTT. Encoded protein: CASSGPGGQGRNTIYF.